Presented here are 20 T cell receptor beta chains from one specimen sequenced in a study of blood T cell repertoires in COVID-19. Clones were read by immunoSEQ multiplex PCR, and TCRdb kept only the in-frame ones, dropping some. This table holds some 99,000 clones, less than 85% found once. Specimen: peripheral blood. These receptors originate from a woman aged 60-75 years with acute or convalescent COVID-19.

The chain carries TRBV7-2 and TRBJ1-6; D is uncertain. The germline CDR1 and CDR2 sequences are SGHTA and FQGNSA. The length of the CDR3 is 16 residues. Deletions cut 2 bases from V and 9 bases from J, with 17 bases between. This CDR3 reads CASSLKGGQASSPLHF. Here the CDR3 DNA reads TGTGCCAGCAGCTTAAAAGGAGGTCAGGCTAGTTCACCCCTCCACTTT.

The rearrangement links TRBV7-9 to TRBJ1-3; tentative D call: TRBD1 (5 bases). The CDR3 length is 13 residues. V was clipped by 10 bases and J by 2 bases, with 12 bases between them. Germline-derived CDR1 and CDR2 are SEHNR and FQNEAQ (reference sequence). CDR3 in amino acids: CAIAGRAGNTIYF. CDR3 bases: TGTGCCATCGCAGGGAGGGCTGGAAACACCATATATTTT.

The rearrangement joins TRBV9 to TRBJ2-2; the match to TRBD2 covers 8 bases. J was trimmed by 6 bases and V by 1 base; bases with no gene match: 5. The CDR3 spans 15 residues. Germline CDR1 and CDR2: SGDLS and YYNGEE. DNA for the CDR3: TGTGCCAGCAGCGTACGGGGGGGCGCAGCCGGGGAGCTGTTTTTT. It translates to CASSVRGGAAGELFF.

CDR3 nucleotide sequence: TGTGCCAGCAGTTATACGCCGGGACAGGGCTACGAGCAGTACTTC. It translates to CASSYTPGQGYEQYF. J is TRBJ2-7 and V is TRBV27, with 9 bases lining up with TRBD1. Germline-derived CDR1 and CDR2 are MNHEY and SMNVEV (reference sequence). The CDR3 length is 15 residues. Trimming took 4 bases from V and 3 from J; bases not matched to a gene: 7.

The chain joins TRBV5-1 to TRBJ2-1, with 8 bases matching TRBD2. The CDR3 spans 15 residues. The V segment lost 4 bases and the J segment 1 base; nucleotides outside the gene matches: 4. Germline CDR1 reads SGHRS; CDR2 reads YFSETQ. The CDR3 spells CASSPAGESYNEQFF. The CDR3 nucleotides are TGCGCCAGCAGCCCAGCGGGAGAGTCCTACAATGAGCAGTTCTTC.

In DNA form, the CDR3 reads TGTGCCAGCAGTTTCCCGGGAGTGAGCCACGAGCAGTACTTC. Translation: CASSFPGVSHEQYF. The chain employs TRBV28 and TRBJ2-7, with a possible D match to TRBD2 (6 bases). This CDR3 region has 14 residues. The V and J ends lost 3 bases and 5 bases respectively, with 14 bases between them. Germline-derived CDR1 and CDR2 are MDHEN and SYDVKM.

This chain uses TRBV5-1 with TRBJ2-3; TRBD2 matches at 7 bases. The CDR3 has 17 amino acids. Germline CDR1 reads SGHRS; CDR2 reads YFSETQ. V shed 3 bases and J 0 bases; nucleotides not matched to a gene: 10. The CDR3 is CASSSLGRGSSTDTQYF. Written as DNA, the CDR3 is TGCGCCAGCAGCTCCTTGGGGCGGGGGTCAAGCACAGATACGCAGTATTTT.

This chain connects TRBV10-2 to TRBJ2-2, with D tentatively TRBD2 (7 bases). From germline, CDR1 is WSHSY and CDR2 SAAADI. The V and J ends lost 7 bases and 7 bases respectively, with 13 bases between them. This CDR3 comprises 13 residues. In DNA, the CDR3 is TGCGCCAGCATCCGGGGGGCGAACGGGGAGCTGTTTTTT. It is translated as CASIRGANGELFF.

J is TRBJ2-1 and V is TRBV19; D unresolved. Germline V gene data show CDR1 as LNHDA and CDR2 as SQIVND (reference sequence). Trimming shortened V by 3 bases and J by 2 bases, and 8 bases separated the two germline ends. CDR3 length: 14 residues. The CDR3 is CASSITSAYNEQFF. For the CDR3, the DNA is TGTGCCAGTAGTATTACCAGCGCCTACAATGAGCAGTTCTTC. Based on the CDR3 plus reference TRBV19 and TRBJ2-1, the full variable domain is DGGITQSPKYLFRKEGQNVTLSCEQNLNHDAMYWYRQDPGQGLRLIYYSQIVNDFQKGDIAEGYSVSREKKESFPLTVTSAQKNPTAFYLCASSITSAYNEQFFGPGTRLTVL.

The chain combines TRBV11-2 with TRBJ1-1, with D tentatively TRBD1 (5 bases). The germline CDR1 and CDR2 sequences are SGHAT and FQNNGV. This CDR3 spans 13 amino acids. V lost 3 bases, J lost 5 bases, and 10 bases lay in between. DNA for the CDR3: TGTGCCAGCAGCTTGGGGGGGGAAACTGAAGCTTTCTTT. Protein product: CASSLGGETEAFF.

The rearrangement uses TRBV6-1 and TRBJ1-6; 7 bases map to TRBD1. Germline V gives CDR1 MNHNS, CDR2 SASEGT. With 4 bases clipped from V and 10 bases from J, the junction kept 19 bases outside the gene matches. This CDR3 comprises 18 residues. The CDR3 DNA follows: TGTGCCAGCAGTGCCTGGGGGTTACCGGGACAGATTGACTCACCCCTCCACTTT. The encoded protein is CASSAWGLPGQIDSPLHF.

The chain combines TRBV28 with TRBJ2-2; tentative D call: TRBD1 (5 bases). Germline V gives CDR1 MDHEN, CDR2 SYDVKM. The V end lost 5 bases, the J end lost 7 bases, and 11 bases lay between the germline ends. The length of the CDR3 is 13 residues. The CDR3 protein is CASSLQGVGELFF. For the CDR3, the DNA is TGTGCCAGCAGTCTTCAGGGCGTCGGGGAGCTGTTTTTT.

V is TRBV19 and J is TRBJ2-5, with a weak D call TRBD1 (6 bases). This CDR3 is 12 amino acids long. Looked up from germline, CDR1 is LNHDA and CDR2 is SQIVND (reference sequence). Trimming took off 5 bases at V and 6 bases at J, with 10 bases between the two ends. The CDR3 loop reads CASSQGRKTQYF. CDR3 bases: TGTGCCAGTAGTCAGGGGAGAAAGACCCAGTACTTC.

The chain combines TRBV28 with TRBJ1-2, with TRBD1 matching 11 bases. CDR3 size: 13 residues. V shed 3 bases, J shed 8 bases, and the junction held 2 bases outside the gene matches. The V gene's germline CDR1 is MDHEN and CDR2 SYDVKM. CDR3 amino acids: CASSLGQGGGYTF. CDR3 in DNA: TGTGCCAGCAGTTTGGGACAGGGGGGAGGCTACACCTTC.

In its sample, this clone was seen a few times. The genes are TRBV10-1 and TRBJ1-5; D unresolved. The V end was cut by 5 bases, the J end by 3 bases, with 11 bases between. Germline CDR1 and CDR2: WNHNN and SYGVQD (reference sequence). The CDR3 loop spans 14 amino acids. The CDR3 nucleotides are TGCGCCAGCAGTAGGAGAAAGAACAATCAGCCCCAGCATTTT. Its protein product is CASSRRKNNQPQHF.

The rearrangement links TRBV4-1 to TRBJ2-1; TRBD1 matches 9 bases. The CDR3 is 15 residues long. With V trimmed by 1 base and J by 4 bases, 2 bases remained unmatched. Germline V lookup: CDR1 MGHRA, CDR2 YSYEKL. CDR3 region: CASSQGTGAYNEQFF. In DNA, the CDR3 is TGCGCCAGCAGCCAAGGGACAGGGGCGTACAATGAGCAGTTCTTC.

The chain recombines TRBV9 with TRBJ1-3; TRBD1 agrees at 9 bases. V shed 3 bases and J 5 bases; nucleotides not matched to a gene: 15. Per the germline V gene, CDR1 is SGDLS and CDR2 is YYNGEE. The CDR3 extends over 18 amino acids. The CDR3: CASSARGPGDRARNTIYF. The DNA of the CDR3 is TGTGCCAGCAGCGCGAGGGGACCCGGGGACAGGGCACGAAACACCATATATTTT.

The V gene is TRBV6-6, the J gene TRBJ1-3; D uncertain. The CDR3 spans 14 residues. The ends were cut back, 7 bases at V and 0 bases at J, with 10 bases in the middle. Looked up from germline, CDR1 is MNHNY and CDR2 is SVGAGI (reference sequence). CDR3 in amino acids: CASTGVNSGNTIYF. CDR3 nucleotide sequence: TGTGCCAGCACCGGAGTCAACTCTGGAAACACCATATATTTT.

The rearrangement uses TRBV18 and TRBJ2-7; D is uncertain. The CDR3 covers 13 residues. Between the trimmed V and J ends, which lost 2 bases and 6 bases, there was a span of 11 bases. Germline CDR1 and CDR2: KGHSH and LQKENI. CDR3 DNA: TGTGCCAGCTCACCAACGGCGGCAGTCGAGCAGTACTTC. Translating gives CASSPTAAVEQYF.

The CDR3 DNA reads TGTGCCAGCAGCGAACCGGGAGTAACCCAGTACTTC. Translated, it gives CASSEPGVTQYF. The chain joins TRBV21-1 to TRBJ2-5; no check of the table's D call, TRBD2, against the DNA was made. TRBV21-1 is listed as a pseudogene. The CDR3 is 12 amino acids.